The rows below give T cell receptor beta chains drawn from one sample of a study of blood T cells in healthy people across ages. One entry per CDR3 protein results from TCRdb running MiXCR on the 5' RACE reads. The repertoire holds 550,000 to 750,000 distinct CDR3 sequences, with roughly 21% as singletons. Sequenced sample: blood. The receptors shown here come from a man in his 70s in good health. CDR3s include the opening cysteine and the closing phenylalanine or tryptophan. The D gene is left open where the match is weak. The size of a clone is reported for some rows only, either as once, few or many, or as a class for expanded clones.

abundance: once
v_gene: TRBV20-1
d_gene: -
len: 11
j_gene: TRBJ2-1
CDR3nt: TGCAGTGCTCCGCCACCGGATGAGCAGTTCTTC
CDR3aa: CSAPPPDEQFF

abundance: -
v_gene: TRBV7-3
d_gene: -
len: 15
j_gene: TRBJ2-1
CDR3nt: TGTGCCAGCAGCGATCGGGGCCAGGCGTACAATGAGCAGTTCTTC
CDR3aa: CASSDRGQAYNEQFF

abundance: few
v_gene: TRBV7-2
d_gene: TRBD2
len: 14
j_gene: TRBJ2-7
CDR3nt: TGTGCCAGCAGATCCACCGGGGGGGTCAACGAGCAGTACTTC
CDR3aa: CASRSTGGVNEQYF

abundance: -
v_gene: TRBV7-3
d_gene: -
len: 13
j_gene: TRBJ1-1
CDR3nt: TGTGCCAGCAGCTTAATGGGAGGGGCTGAAGCTTTCTTT
CDR3aa: CASSLMGGAEAFF

abundance: few
v_gene: TRBV3-1
d_gene: -
len: 11
j_gene: TRBJ2-5
CDR3nt: TGTGCCAGCAGCCAGCAAAGGGACCAGTACTTC
CDR3aa: CASSQQRDQYF

abundance: -
v_gene: TRBV25-1
d_gene: -
len: 12
j_gene: TRBJ2-5
CDR3nt: TGTGCCAGCAGCGAAACGTGGGGGAACCAGTACTTC
CDR3aa: CASSETWGNQYF

abundance: few
v_gene: TRBV5-1
d_gene: -
len: 16
j_gene: TRBJ2-7
CDR3nt: TGCGCCAGCAGCTTGGCAACCGGGACTCTAATCTACGAGCAGTACTTC
CDR3aa: CASSLATGTLIYEQYF

abundance: few
v_gene: TRBV20-1
d_gene: -
len: 17
j_gene: TRBJ2-5
CDR3nt: TGCAGTGCTAGATCCCCAGGGGCTAGCGGATTCCAAGAGACCCAGTACTTC
CDR3aa: CSARSPGASGFQETQYF

abundance: -
v_gene: TRBV20-1
d_gene: -
len: 12
j_gene: TRBJ1-1
CDR3nt: TGCAACCCACAGGGAGTTCGCACTGAAGCTTTCTTT
CDR3aa: CNPQGVRTEAFF

abundance: few
v_gene: TRBV11-2
d_gene: -
len: 14
j_gene: TRBJ1-1
CDR3nt: TGTGCCAGCAGCTTAGATCCAGCGCGCACTGAAGCTTTCTTT
CDR3aa: CASSLDPARTEAFF